The T cell receptor (beta chain) under discussion was sequenced for a study of neurological immune-mediated disorders. Documented time point: longitudinal time-point 1 (baseline). TCRdb called the 5' RACE reads again in MiXCR, with one record for every CDR3 protein. The table records roughly 75,000 distinct CDR3 sequences, roughly 13% of them present only once. This clonotype was counted ten times or more. V was trimmed by 5 bases and J by 4 bases, leaving 9 bases between them. The CDR3 is 11 amino acids. Germline CDR1 is DFQATT and CDR2 is SNEGSKA (reference sequence). This receptor was taken from a female donor with HTLV-1-associated myelopathy (HAM/TSP). The chain is built from TRBV20-1 and TRBJ2-7; weak D call: TRBD1 (6 bases). The sample taken for sequencing was PBMCs. The CDR3 nucleotides read TGCAGTGCTCGAGGGGGTTACGAGCAGTACTTC. This translates into CSARGGYEQYF.